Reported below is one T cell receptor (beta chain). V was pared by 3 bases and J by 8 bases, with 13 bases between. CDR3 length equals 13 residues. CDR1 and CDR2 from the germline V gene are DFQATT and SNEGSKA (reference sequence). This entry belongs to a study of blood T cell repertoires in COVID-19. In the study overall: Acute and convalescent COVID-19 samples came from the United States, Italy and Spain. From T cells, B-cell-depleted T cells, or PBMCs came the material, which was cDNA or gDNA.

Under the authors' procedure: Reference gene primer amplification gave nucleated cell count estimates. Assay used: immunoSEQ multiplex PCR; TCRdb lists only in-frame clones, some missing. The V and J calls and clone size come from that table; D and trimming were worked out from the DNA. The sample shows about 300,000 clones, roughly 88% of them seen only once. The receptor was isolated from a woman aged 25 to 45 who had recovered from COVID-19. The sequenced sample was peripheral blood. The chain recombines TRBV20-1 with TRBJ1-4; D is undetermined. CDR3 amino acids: CSASHPGWEKLFF. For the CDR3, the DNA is TGCAGTGCTAGTCATCCGGGATGGGAAAAACTGTTTTTT.